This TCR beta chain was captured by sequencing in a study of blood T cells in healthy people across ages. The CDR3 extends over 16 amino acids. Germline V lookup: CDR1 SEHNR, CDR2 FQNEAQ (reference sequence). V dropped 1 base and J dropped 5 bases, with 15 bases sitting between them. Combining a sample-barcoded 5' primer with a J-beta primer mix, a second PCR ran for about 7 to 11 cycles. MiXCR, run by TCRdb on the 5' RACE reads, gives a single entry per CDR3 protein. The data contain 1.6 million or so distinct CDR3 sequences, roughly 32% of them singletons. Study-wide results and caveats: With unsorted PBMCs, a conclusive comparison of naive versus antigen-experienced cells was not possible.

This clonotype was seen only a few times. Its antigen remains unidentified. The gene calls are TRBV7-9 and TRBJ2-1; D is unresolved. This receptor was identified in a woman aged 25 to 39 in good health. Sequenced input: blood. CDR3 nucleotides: TGTGCCAGCAGCTTAGGTGAACGATTAAGAGACAATGAGCAGTTCTTC. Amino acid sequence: CASSLGERLRDNEQFF. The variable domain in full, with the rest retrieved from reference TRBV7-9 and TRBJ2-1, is DTGVSQNPRHKITKRGQNVTFRCDPISEHNRLYWYRQTLGQGPEFLTYFQNEAQLEKSRLLSDRFSAERPKGSFSTLEIQRTEQGDSAMYLCASSLGERLRDNEQFFGPGTRLTVL.